This T cell receptor beta chain was identified during a study of CXCR3-negative and CXCR3-positive naive CD8 T cells. Notes on the study in general: CXCR3-expressing naive cells carried TRB CDR3s more hydrophobic than those of CXCR3-negative naive cells. In both naive subsets diversity was comparably high, whereas memory CD8+ cells showed much lower diversity. Naive CXCR3-positive and CXCR3-negative cells shared TRBV-TRBJ usage; memory cells diverged.

UMI-tagged TRB cDNA libraries were built via 5' RACE. TCRdb re-called the 5' RACE reads and catalogs CDR3 proteins one per entry, DNA excluded. Its clone listing holds more than 70,000 distinct CDR3 sequences. About this clonotype: Its antigen remains unknown.

The CDR3 runs to 13 residues. CDR1 SEHNR and CDR2 FQNEAQ come from the germline V gene (reference sequence). The material sequenced was naive CXCR3+ CD8+ T cells from blood. Indicated subset: CD45RO-CCR7+CD27+CD95- naive CD8+ T cells expressing CXCR3 (TNR3+). The V gene is TRBV7-9, the J gene TRBJ1-2. This TCR was recovered from a human donor in good health. Some clones in this sample may be carry-over from other donors' samples. This CDR3 is CASSLDGFYGYTF.